The clone carrying this T cell receptor (beta chain) came up a few times. Combining a sample-barcoded 5' primer with a J-beta primer mix, a second PCR ran for roughly 7 to 12 cycles. TCRdb used MiXCR to reprocess the 5' RACE reads, holding one entry per CDR3 protein. The sample lists around 700,000 distinct CDR3 sequences; 20% to 25% were seen once. Trimming removed 3 bases from V and 1 base from J, with 6 bases in between. This CDR3 region has 13 residues. CDR1 is SGHDN and CDR2 is FVKESK in the germline V gene. The entry originates in a study of blood T cells in healthy people across ages. This sample was also put to use in a study of T cells of mothers and their children.

The rearrangement links TRBV14 to TRBJ1-1; D gene unclear. The clonotype comes from a boy aged 5 to 17 in good health. The source material was blood. CDR3 in amino acids: CASSHQENTEAFF. Here the CDR3 DNA reads TGTGCCAGCAGCCATCAGGAGAACACTGAAGCTTTCTTT.